Shown below are 8 T cell receptor beta chains from a single sample sequenced in a study of beta chain features in type 1 diabetes. Expressed TCRB transcripts got sequenced, as all isolated RNA was reverse transcribed. TCRdb's copy holds only in-frame clones and misses some; the assay was immunoSEQ multiplex PCR. The sample lists hundreds of thousands of clones; over 10% were seen once. The sample was naive CD4+ T cells from blood. The source is a woman in her late teens or twenties in good health.

The chain combines TRBV7-9 with TRBJ1-2, with D possibly TRBD1 on 6 matching bases. CDR3 length: 13 residues. The V end lost 3 bases, the J end lost 2 bases, and 7 bases lay between the germline ends. Germline CDR1 is SEHNR and CDR2 is FQNEAQ (reference sequence). CDR3 loop: CASSFGQNYGYTF. Written as DNA, the CDR3 is TGTGCCAGCAGCTTCGGACAGAACTATGGCTACACCTTC.

This clone came up a few times. The chain couples TRBV4-2 to TRBJ2-5; 10 bases are shared with TRBD2. Unmatched junction bases numbered 11, after V lost 3 bases and J lost 7 bases. Germline CDR1 is LGHNA and CDR2 is YNFKEQ. There are 16 residues in the CDR3. In DNA, the CDR3 is TGTGCCAGCAGCCAGAGGACTAGCGGAGTCGATGGGACCCAGTACTTC. Translating gives CASSQRTSGVDGTQYF.

This clone was counted a few times. This sequence joins TRBV19 and TRBJ2-3, with D perhaps matching TRBD2 (5 bases). V lost 8 bases and J 1 base, leaving 10 bases between the germline ends. The CDR3 is 13 amino acids. Germline assignment: CDR1 LNHDA and CDR2 SQIVND (reference sequence). The CDR3 DNA is TGTGCCAGTTCAACGAGGGGCACAGATACGCAGTATTTT. This sequence encodes CASSTRGTDTQYF.

The chain combines TRBV7-9 with TRBJ2-3; D gene ambiguous. Germline CDR1 and CDR2: SEHNR and FQNEAQ (reference sequence). V was clipped by 2 bases and J by 2 bases, with 8 bases between them. CDR3 length equals 14 residues. The CDR3 DNA reads TGTGCCAGCAGCTTATCGCACTACACAGATACGCAGTATTTT. Translating gives CASSLSHYTDTQYF.

This chain links TRBV28 with TRBJ2-4; TRBD1 matches at 9 bases. The CDR3 consists of 13 residues. Trimming at V came to 6 bases and at J to 9 bases, leaving 6 bases not matched to a gene. Germline V CDR1 and CDR2: MDHEN, SYDVKM. This chain's CDR3 is CASRATTGGIQYF. The CDR3 DNA reads TGTGCCAGCAGAGCCACGACAGGGGGCATTCAGTACTTC.

This chain uses TRBV15 with TRBJ1-6, with D hard to call. The length of the CDR3 is 14 residues. Germline loops: CDR1 LNHNV, CDR2 YYDKDF (reference sequence). Trimming pared 0 bases from V and 7 bases from J, leaving 7 bases between. CDR3: CATSRDLQNSPLHF. The CDR3 DNA follows: TGTGCCACCAGCAGAGATTTACAGAATTCACCCCTCCACTTT.

The chain has TRBV29-1 and TRBJ2-7; D is perhaps TRBD2 (6 bases). Germline CDR1 and CDR2: SQVTM and ANQGSEA. The CDR3 runs 13 residues. V lost 6 bases and J 5 bases, leaving 17 bases between the germline ends. CDR3 loop: CSVAGGSGDEQYF. CDR3 coding DNA: TGCAGCGTAGCTGGGGGTTCGGGAGACGAGCAGTACTTC.

This rearrangement joins TRBV11-1 to TRBJ1-1, with D possibly being TRBD1 (6 bases). The germline gives CDR1 SGHAT, CDR2 FQDESV (reference sequence). The CDR3 consists of 14 residues. Trimming shortened V by 3 bases and J by 4 bases, and 12 bases separated the two germline ends. For the CDR3, the DNA is TGTGCCAGCAGCTTGCAGGGGCTGGTCACTGAAGCTTTCTTT. It encodes CASSLQGLVTEAFF.